The clone carrying this T cell receptor beta chain was detected only once. The antigen remains unidentified. The entry originates in a study of vaccination and CD4 T cells after COVID-19. Study overall: For control cultures, the treatment was a CEFX pool, an HIV-1 Nef pool, or no peptide.

This CDR3 comprises 13 residues. Germline V gene sequence: CDR1 KGHSH, CDR2 LQKENI. The V gene end was trimmed by 3 bases and the J gene end by 5 bases; junction bases not matched to a gene: 3. An Oncomine TCR Beta short-read assay was used to sequence the DNA from cultured CD4+ T cells. TCRdb itself ran the PCR reads through MiXCR, one entry per CDR3 protein. The sample lists about 15,000 distinct CDR3 sequences; approximately 40% were seen once. Findings and limits, study-wide: Post-vaccination reactive clonotypes (median around 40) did not differ significantly from post-infection (roughly 21).

Treatment given: approximately 9-day PBMC culture with coronavirus spike peptide pools or control peptides (ViraFEST assay). ViraFEST expanded antigen-specific T cells with peptide pools, then sequenced TCRs. Wells contained 1.8 million or so PBMCs each, and these were cultured with about 10 IU/ml IL-2 and about 11 ug/ml peptide pools. This receptor was obtained from a human donor who had recovered from COVID-19. This sequence joins TRBV18 and TRBJ1-1; 7 bases are shared with TRBD1. The sequenced sample consisted of CD4+ T cells from blood, cultured in vitro. The CDR3 here is CASSPTGVTEAFF. CDR3 in DNA: TGTGCCAGCTCACCCACAGGGGTTACTGAAGCTTTCTTT.